This T cell receptor (beta chain) stems from a study of T cell responses to AZD1222 COVID-19 vaccine. Study conclusions and caveats: Epitopes outside B.1.351 and B.1.1.7 mutated regions reportedly drew nearly half of spike TCRs.

Using immunoSEQ multiplex PCR, the repertoire was profiled, and TCRdb retains in-frame clones only, with some absent. The table records 77,000 or so clones, about 91% of them present only once. With regard to this clone: Its antigen is unidentified.

The V gene's germline CDR1 is MDHEN and CDR2 SYDVKM. CDR3 length equals 13 residues. The V and J ends lost 8 bases and 4 bases respectively, with 14 bases between them. The sequence was collected from an adult in good health. The chain joins TRBV28 to TRBJ1-2, with TRBD1 as a possible D gene (5 bases). The specimen was peripheral blood, collected on day 0 of AZD1222 vaccination. The CDR3 is CASGPGGVYGYTF. CDR3 coding DNA: TGTGCCAGCGGTCCCGGGGGGGTCTATGGCTACACCTTC.